These 21 T cell receptor beta chains were all obtained from the same sample, sequenced in a study of T cells in Graves' hyperthyroidism and ophthalmopathy. What was amplified from RNA transcripts were TCR beta CDR3 regions. Primed by the HTBI set, a first-round RT-PCR was run on the TCR CDR3. Each CDR3 protein is one row after TCRdb ran MiXCR on the multiplex PCR reads. The repertoire has a few hundred thousand distinct CDR3 sequences, about 15% of them found once; the top ten carry approximately 32%. The sequenced sample was blood. These receptor sequences come from a woman younger than 45 with Graves' hyperthyroidism.

This clonotype was observed many times. The V call is TRBV12-3 or TRBV12-4, the J call TRBJ1-1; D gene unclear. Trimming removed 6 bases from V and 5 bases from J, with 16 bases in between. CDR3 size: 14 residues. DNA of the CDR3: TGTGCCAGCAGCAAAATGAGGTCGGGAACTGAAGCTTTCTTT. It is translated as CASSKMRSGTEAFF.

This clonotype was observed a handful of times. This chain joins TRBV9 and TRBJ2-1, with D possibly being TRBD1 (6 bases). Trimming took 4 bases from V and 4 from J, leaving 18 bases between them. This CDR3 comprises 16 residues. CDR1 is SGDLS and CDR2 is YYNGEE in the germline V gene. The CDR3 DNA follows: TGTGCCAGCAGCCAGGGGCCCAGCGCCATTTACAATGAGCAGTTCTTC. This encodes CASSQGPSAIYNEQFF.

This clonotype occurred many times. CDR3 amino acids: CASSLVTTYEQYF. DNA for the CDR3: TGTGCCAGCAGCTTGGTAACCACTTACGAGCAGTACTTC. The rearrangement joins TRBV11-2 to TRBJ2-7; no clear D gene. Looked up from germline, CDR1 is SGHAT and CDR2 is FQNNGV. The CDR3 is 13 residues long. Trimming stripped 3 bases from V and 4 bases from J, with 10 bases between.

V usage is TRBV29-1 and J usage is TRBJ2-1; 8 bases are a match to TRBD2. Germline CDR1 reads SQVTM; CDR2 reads ANQGSEA. The CDR3 has 15 residues. The junction had 6 bases not matched to a gene; V was cut back by 5 bases and J by 0 bases. The CDR3 loop reads CSVSGGVGSYNEQFF. For the CDR3, the DNA is TGCAGCGTTTCCGGGGGGGTCGGCTCCTACAATGAGCAGTTCTTC.

The genes are TRBV29-1 and TRBJ2-7, with D possibly matching TRBD2 (6 bases). Germline values: CDR1 SQVTM, CDR2 ANQGSEA. The CDR3 totals 13 residues. Trimming shortened V by 7 bases and J by 0 bases, and 13 bases separated the two germline ends. CDR3 nucleotide sequence: TGCAGCGCCCTTGGGCGGGACTCCTACGAGCAGTACTTC. It encodes CSALGRDSYEQYF.

This clonotype has at least ten counts. The V gene is TRBV28, the J gene TRBJ2-5; tentatively, D is TRBD1 (6 bases). The CDR3 length is 15 residues. The germline CDR1 and CDR2 sequences are MDHEN and SYDVKM. With 2 bases removed from V and 5 bases from J, the gap between germline ends came to 15 bases. This chain's CDR3 is CASSLPSYQGETQYF. In DNA, the CDR3 is TGTGCCAGCAGTTTACCTAGCTACCAGGGGGAGACCCAGTACTTC.

The rearrangement links TRBV30 to TRBJ2-2; 7 positions agree with TRBD2. The CDR3 runs to 16 residues. Unmatched junction bases numbered 9, after V lost 2 bases and J lost 3 bases. Germline V gives CDR1 GTSNPN, CDR2 SVGIG (reference sequence). CDR3 DNA: TGTGCCTGGAGTAGCGGGGTGGGACGGGACACCGGGGAGCTGTTTTTT. Amino acid sequence: CAWSSGVGRDTGELFF.

At least ten counts were recorded for this clonotype. The V gene is TRBV5-6, the J gene TRBJ1-1; the match to TRBD1 covers 7 bases. The V segment lost 0 bases and the J segment 1 base; nucleotides outside the gene matches: 6. In germline, CDR1 is SGHDT, CDR2 YYEEEE. The CDR3 loop spans 16 amino acids. The CDR3 reads CASSLGGTAWNTEAFF. DNA for the CDR3: TGTGCCAGCAGCTTGGGGGGGACAGCATGGAACACTGAAGCTTTCTTT.

This clonotype was detected ten times or more. The chain carries TRBV28 and TRBJ2-3; 7 bases map to TRBD1. After removal of 5 bases from V and 6 bases from J, the junction contained 8 bases not matched to a gene. CDR1 and CDR2 (germline): MDHEN, SYDVKM. CDR3 length: 14 amino acids. The CDR3 sequence is CASSLTGIHDTQYF. In DNA form, the CDR3 reads TGTGCCAGCAGTCTGACAGGGATCCACGATACGCAGTATTTT.

This clonotype was seen more than once but under ten times. V usage is TRBV10-1 and J usage is TRBJ2-7; D possibly matches TRBD1 or TRBD2 (5 bases each). Trimming took off 2 bases at V and 2 bases at J, with 10 bases between the two ends. The CDR3 is made up of 14 amino acids. Germline CDR1 and CDR2: WNHNN and SYGVQD (reference sequence). The DNA for the CDR3 is TGCGCCAGCAGTGAGGCAGGGAGACCCTACGAGCAGTACTTC. This sequence encodes CASSEAGRPYEQYF.

This clonotype appeared a few times. J is TRBJ1-3 and V is TRBV5-1; 7 positions match TRBD1. With V trimmed by 3 bases and J by 0 bases, 9 bases remained unmatched. The CDR3 loop spans 17 amino acids. The germline V gene has CDR1 SGHRS and CDR2 YFSETQ. The CDR3 loop is CASSSGETGRSGNTIYF. CDR3 DNA sequence: TGCGCCAGCAGCTCTGGTGAGACAGGGCGCTCTGGAAACACCATATATTTT.

There are a few counts of this clonotype. The chain combines TRBV9 with TRBJ2-5; D remains unclear. V was trimmed by 0 bases and J by 12 bases, leaving 18 bases between them. CDR1 is SGDLS and CDR2 is YYNGEE in the germline V gene. The CDR3 spans 14 residues. In DNA, the CDR3 is TGTGCCAGCAGCGTAGCTGAGGCCGCCAAAGCCAAGTACTTC. It yields the protein CASSVAEAAKAKYF. Combining the CDR3 with reference TRBV9 and TRBJ2-5 gives the whole variable domain DSGVTQTPKHLITATGQRVTLRCSPRSGDLSVYWYQQSLDQGLQFLIQYYNGEERAKGNILERFSAQQFPDLHSELNLSSLELGDSALYFCASSVAEAAKAKYFGPGTRLLVL.

This clonotype was recorded at least ten times. V is TRBV30 and J is TRBJ2-3; D tentatively reads TRBD1 or TRBD2 (6 bases each). V dropped 4 bases and J dropped 0 bases, with 11 bases sitting between them. The CDR3 runs 14 residues. Germline lookup yields CDR1 GTSNPN and CDR2 SVGIG (reference sequence). This chain's CDR3 is CAWTQGTSTDTQYF. The CDR3 nucleotides are TGTGCCTGGACTCAGGGGACTAGCACAGATACGCAGTATTTT. The whole variable domain, filled in from reference TRBV30 and TRBJ2-3, reads SQTIHQWPATLVQPVGSPLSLECTVEGTSNPNLYWYRQAAGRGLQLLFYSVGIGQISSEVPQNLSASRPQDRQFILSSKKLLLSDSGFYLCAWTQGTSTDTQYFGPGTRLTVL.

The rearrangement uses TRBV7-2 and TRBJ2-7, with 9 nucleotides matching TRBD2. Germline V gives CDR1 SGHTA, CDR2 FQGNSA. Germline trimming cut 5 bases from V and 1 base from J; bases unmatched to any gene: 6. This CDR3 has 15 amino acids. The CDR3 spells CASSRREGPSYEQYF. CDR3 in DNA: TGTGCCAGCAGCAGGCGGGAGGGTCCGTCCTACGAGCAGTACTTC.

This clonotype was detected a few times. The V and J genes are TRBV30 and TRBJ1-2, with D unclear. This CDR3 is built from 13 residues. V was shortened by 3 bases and J by 6 bases, with 14 bases between the two germline ends. Germline CDR1 and CDR2: GTSNPN and SVGIG (reference sequence). DNA for the CDR3: TGTGCCTGGAGGGGTACCAGCGATGATGGCTACACCTTC. Protein sequence: CAWRGTSDDGYTF.

This clonotype was recorded a few times. The rearrangement uses TRBV3-1 and TRBJ2-7; 9 bases fit TRBD1. The V and J ends lost 5 bases and 2 bases, in that order; junction bases with no gene match: 7. The CDR3 runs 15 residues. Per the germline V gene, CDR1 is LGHDT and CDR2 is YNNKEL (reference sequence). The CDR3 sequence: CASSAPGQGTYEQYF. DNA for the CDR3: TGTGCCAGCAGCGCCCCGGGACAGGGAACCTACGAGCAGTACTTC.

The chain links TRBV27 to TRBJ2-3; D ambiguous. Looked up from germline, CDR1 is MNHEY and CDR2 is SMNVEV (reference sequence). V lost 4 bases, J lost 2 bases, and 13 bases lay in between. The CDR3 runs to 15 residues. CDR3 sequence reads: CASSSPGSPTDTQYF. CDR3 nucleotides: TGTGCCAGCAGTTCCCCAGGCTCCCCCACAGATACGCAGTATTTT.

This clonotype was seen a handful of times. CDR3 sequence: CASSEGTVEQYF. The CDR3 DNA follows: TGTGCCAGCAGTGAGGGGACGGTCGAGCAGTACTTC. The chain is built from TRBV27 and TRBJ2-7, with D possibly called TRBD1 or TRBD2 (5 bases each). The CDR3 contains 12 residues. With 5 bases removed from V and 6 bases from J, the gap between germline ends came to 11 bases. From germline, CDR1 is MNHEY and CDR2 SMNVEV (reference sequence).

This clonotype occurred many times. This chain links TRBV7-9 with TRBJ2-1; D is uncertain. The V and J ends lost 3 bases and 2 bases respectively, with 11 bases between them. Germline V gene sequence: CDR1 SEHNR, CDR2 FQNEAQ (reference sequence). This CDR3 region has 15 residues. Written as DNA, the CDR3 is TGTGCCAGCAGCTTTGATAGCAGGACCTACAATGAGCAGTTCTTC. This encodes CASSFDSRTYNEQFF.

This sequence joins TRBV28 and TRBJ2-5, with TRBD2 as a possible D gene (5 bases). Germline-derived CDR1 and CDR2 are MDHEN and SYDVKM. The CDR3 runs 12 residues. V shed 6 bases and J shed 8 bases, with 13 bases lying between them. The CDR3 bases are TGTGCCAGCAGCCAAAGCCGGGATACCCAGTACTTC. Its protein product is CASSQSRDTQYF.

This clonotype was seen a handful of times. The chain joins TRBV10-3 to TRBJ1-1; D remains ambiguous. The germline gives CDR1 ENHRY, CDR2 SYGVKD. CDR3 length equals 14 residues. V was trimmed by 6 bases and J by 1 base, leaving 12 bases between them. For the CDR3, the DNA is TGTGCCATCAGGGGAAGGACCCAGAACACTGAAGCTTTCTTT. Protein: CAIRGRTQNTEAFF.